This TCR beta chain was sequenced in a study of blood T cell repertoires in COVID-19. Study summary: From T cells, B-cell-depleted T cells, or PBMCs came the material, which was cDNA or gDNA.

J was trimmed by 1 base and V by 4 bases; bases with no gene match: 7. The CDR3 is 15 amino acids. Germline loops: CDR1 SQVTM, CDR2 ANQGSEA. Enrolment of Seattle patients took place during active infection, and they were followed longitudinally. The method was immunoSEQ multiplex PCR; TCRdb's version includes in-frame clones alone and lacks a portion of them. The table includes some 200,000 clones, about 86% detected once. Sequencing was done on a sample of peripheral blood. The TCR was taken from a woman aged 55-70 years with COVID-19, enrolled during active disease. V is TRBV29-1 and J is TRBJ2-7; 10 bases are shared with TRBD1. The CDR3 protein is CSVGRTGGWSYEQYF. CDR3 nucleotides: TGCAGCGTTGGTCGGACAGGGGGTTGGTCCTACGAGCAGTACTTC.